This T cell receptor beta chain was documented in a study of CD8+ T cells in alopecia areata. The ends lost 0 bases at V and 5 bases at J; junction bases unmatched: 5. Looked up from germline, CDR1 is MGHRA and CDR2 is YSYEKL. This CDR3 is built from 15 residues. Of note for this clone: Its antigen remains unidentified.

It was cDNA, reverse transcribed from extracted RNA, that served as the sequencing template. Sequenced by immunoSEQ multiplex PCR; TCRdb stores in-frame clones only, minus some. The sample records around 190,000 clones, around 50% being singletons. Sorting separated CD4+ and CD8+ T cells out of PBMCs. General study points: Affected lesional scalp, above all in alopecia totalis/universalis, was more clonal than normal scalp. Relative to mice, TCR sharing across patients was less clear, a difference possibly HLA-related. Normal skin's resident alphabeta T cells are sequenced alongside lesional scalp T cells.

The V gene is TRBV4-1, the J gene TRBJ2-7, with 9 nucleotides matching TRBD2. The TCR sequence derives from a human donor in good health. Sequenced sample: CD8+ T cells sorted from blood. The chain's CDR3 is CASSQDSKRGDEQYF. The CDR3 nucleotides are TGCGCCAGCAGCCAAGATTCGAAGCGGGGGGACGAGCAGTACTTC.